Here is one T cell receptor beta chain with its context. This entry belongs to a study of T-cell reconstitution after alpha-beta-depleted transplantation in children. After removal of 6 bases from V and 0 bases from J, the junction contained 11 bases not matched to a gene. Looked up from germline, CDR1 is DFQATT and CDR2 is SNEGSKA (reference sequence). The CDR3 sequence is 17 residues long. It was with unique molecular identifiers that the TCRbeta library was prepared. MiXCR, applied by TCRdb to the PCR reads, yields one record per CDR3 protein. The sample contains 490,000 or so distinct CDR3 sequences, around an eighth of which appear only once.

This sequence joins TRBV20-1 and TRBJ2-6; 7 bases are a match to TRBD1. The clonotype originates from a human donor who donated a stem cell graft to a child with combined immunodeficiency. The sequences come from PBMCs from the stem cell graft donor, collected from the stem cell graft. This chain's CDR3 is CSAEDRDSLSGANVLTF. The CDR3 coding sequence is TGCAGTGCAGAAGATAGGGACAGCCTCTCTGGGGCCAACGTCCTGACTTTC.